This T cell receptor (beta chain) was profiled in a study of T-cell reconstitution after alpha-beta-depleted transplantation in children. Many counts were recorded for this clonotype. Its antigen is still unknown. Study-level findings and limits: When one year had passed after transplant, most T-cell counts and diversity came from newly produced T cells. There were reportedly several hundred expanded graft clones from which alpha-beta T cells came about two months after transplant.

Molecular barcoding with unique molecular identifiers was used for the TCRbeta library. A single record per CDR3 protein comes from TCRdb applying MiXCR to the PCR reads. Among around 15,000 distinct CDR3 sequences, just over 5% were seen once, and the ten largest hold around 6.6%. The sequenced sample was PBMCs, obtained before TCRalphabeta/CD19-depleted stem cell transplant. The source is a boy younger than 18 with acute lymphoblastic leukemia, due to receive a stem cell transplant.

The CDR3 sequence: CASSLTQDSKAPLHF. CDR3 nucleotides: TGTGCCAGCAGCTTAACGCAGGACAGCAAGGCACCCCTCCACTTT. J is TRBJ1-6 and V is TRBV11-3; perhaps TRBD1 as D (6 bases). The CDR3 consists of 15 residues. CDR1 and CDR2 (germline): SGHNT, YENEEA. The ends were cut back, 2 bases at V and 11 bases at J, with 16 bases in the middle. The complete variable domain, with remaining parts taken from reference TRBV11-3 and TRBJ1-6, reads EAGVVQSPRYKIIEKKQPVAFWCNPISGHNTLYWYLQNLGQGPELLIRYENEEAVDDSQLPKDRFSAERLKGVDSTLKIQPAELGDSAVYLCASSLTQDSKAPLHFGNGTRLTVT.